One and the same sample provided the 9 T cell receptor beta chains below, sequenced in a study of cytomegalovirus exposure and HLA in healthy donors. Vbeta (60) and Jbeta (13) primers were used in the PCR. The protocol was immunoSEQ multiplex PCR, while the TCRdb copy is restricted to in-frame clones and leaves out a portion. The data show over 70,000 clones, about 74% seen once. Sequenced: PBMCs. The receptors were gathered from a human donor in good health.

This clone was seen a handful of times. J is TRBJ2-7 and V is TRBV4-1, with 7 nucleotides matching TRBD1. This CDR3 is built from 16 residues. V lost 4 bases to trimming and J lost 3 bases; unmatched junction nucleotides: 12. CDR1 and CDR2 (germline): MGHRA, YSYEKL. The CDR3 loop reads CASSPLLGTANYEQYF. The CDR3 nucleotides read TGCGCCAGCAGCCCCCTCTTGGGGACAGCCAACTACGAGCAGTACTTC.

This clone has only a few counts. The chain's CDR3 is CATSRVGEGDRYEQYF. The CDR3 nucleotides read TGTGCCACCAGCAGAGTGGGAGAGGGAGACAGGTACGAGCAGTACTTC. V is TRBV15 and J is TRBJ2-7; D is possibly TRBD1 (6 bases). Germline V CDR1 and CDR2: LNHNV, YYDKDF (reference sequence). V lost 1 base, J lost 4 bases, and 17 bases lay in between. The CDR3 loop spans 16 amino acids.

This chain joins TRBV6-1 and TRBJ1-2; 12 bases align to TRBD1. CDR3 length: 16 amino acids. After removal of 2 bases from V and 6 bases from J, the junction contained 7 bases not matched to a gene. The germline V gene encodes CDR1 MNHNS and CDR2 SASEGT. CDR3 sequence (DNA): TGTGCCAGCAGTGAATGGTGGGACAGGGGGCGCGATGGCTACACCTTC. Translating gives CASSEWWDRGRDGYTF.

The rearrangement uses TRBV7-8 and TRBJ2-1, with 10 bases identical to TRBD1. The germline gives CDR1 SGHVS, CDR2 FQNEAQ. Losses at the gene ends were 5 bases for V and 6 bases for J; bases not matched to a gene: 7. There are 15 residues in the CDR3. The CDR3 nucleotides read TGTGCCAGCAGCCTGAGGGACAGGGGAGGCAATGAGCAGTTCTTC. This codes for CASSLRDRGGNEQFF.

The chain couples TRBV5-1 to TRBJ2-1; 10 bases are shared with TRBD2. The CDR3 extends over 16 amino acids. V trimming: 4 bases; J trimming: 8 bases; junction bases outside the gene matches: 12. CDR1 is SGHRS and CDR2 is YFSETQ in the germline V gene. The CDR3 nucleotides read TGCGCCAGCAGCCCCCCCCGGGCTAGCGGGAGCGATGAGCAGTTCTTC. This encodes CASSPPRASGSDEQFF. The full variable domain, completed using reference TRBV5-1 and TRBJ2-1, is KAGVTQTPRYLIKTRGQQVTLSCSPISGHRSVSWYQQTPGQGLQFLFEYFSETQRNKGNFPGRFSGRQFSNSRSEMNVSTLELGDSALYLCASSPPRASGSDEQFFGPGTRLTVL.

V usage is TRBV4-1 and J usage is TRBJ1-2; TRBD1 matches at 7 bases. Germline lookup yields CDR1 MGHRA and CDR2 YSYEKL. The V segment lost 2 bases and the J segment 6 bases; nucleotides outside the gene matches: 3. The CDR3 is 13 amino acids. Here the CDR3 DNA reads TGCGCCAGCAGCCAAACCGGGACAGATGGCTACACCTTC. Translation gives CASSQTGTDGYTF.

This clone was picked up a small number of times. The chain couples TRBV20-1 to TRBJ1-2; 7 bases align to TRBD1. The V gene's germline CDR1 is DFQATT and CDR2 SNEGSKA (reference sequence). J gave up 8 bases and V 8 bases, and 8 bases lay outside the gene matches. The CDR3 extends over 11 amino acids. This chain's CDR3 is CSPQGVEGYTF. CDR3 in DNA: TGCAGTCCCCAGGGGGTGGAGGGCTACACCTTC.

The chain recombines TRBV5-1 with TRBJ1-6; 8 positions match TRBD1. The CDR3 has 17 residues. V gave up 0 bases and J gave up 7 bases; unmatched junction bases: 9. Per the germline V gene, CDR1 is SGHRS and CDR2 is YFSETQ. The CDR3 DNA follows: TGCGCCAGCAGCTTGGTGGGGACAGGTCGACAAAATTCACCCCTCCACTTT. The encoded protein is CASSLVGTGRQNSPLHF. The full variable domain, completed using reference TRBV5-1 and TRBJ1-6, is KAGVTQTPRYLIKTRGQQVTLSCSPISGHRSVSWYQQTPGQGLQFLFEYFSETQRNKGNFPGRFSGRQFSNSRSEMNVSTLELGDSALYLCASSLVGTGRQNSPLHFGNGTRLTVT.

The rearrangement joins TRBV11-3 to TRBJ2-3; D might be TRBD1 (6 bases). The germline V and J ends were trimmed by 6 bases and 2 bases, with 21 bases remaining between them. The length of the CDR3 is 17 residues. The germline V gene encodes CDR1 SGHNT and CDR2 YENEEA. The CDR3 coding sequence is TGTGCCAGCAGTCCAACCCACCGGGACATATCCACAGATACGCAGTATTTT. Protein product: CASSPTHRDISTDTQYF. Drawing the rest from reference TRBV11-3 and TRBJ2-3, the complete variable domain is EAGVVQSPRYKIIEKKQPVAFWCNPISGHNTLYWYLQNLGQGPELLIRYENEEAVDDSQLPKDRFSAERLKGVDSTLKIQPAELGDSAVYLCASSPTHRDISTDTQYFGPGTRLTVL.